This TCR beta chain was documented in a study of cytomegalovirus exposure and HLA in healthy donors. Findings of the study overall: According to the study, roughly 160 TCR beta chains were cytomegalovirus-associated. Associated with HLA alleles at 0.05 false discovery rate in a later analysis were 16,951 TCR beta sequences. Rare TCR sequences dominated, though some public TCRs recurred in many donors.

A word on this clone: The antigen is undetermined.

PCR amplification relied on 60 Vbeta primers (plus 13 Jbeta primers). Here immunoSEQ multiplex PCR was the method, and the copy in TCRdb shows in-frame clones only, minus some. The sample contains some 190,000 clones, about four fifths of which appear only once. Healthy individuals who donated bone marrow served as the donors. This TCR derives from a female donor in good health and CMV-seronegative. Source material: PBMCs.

CDR3 protein: CASSLATEVAGHYGYTF. In DNA form, the CDR3 reads TGTGCCAGCAGCTTAGCCACCGAAGTTGCAGGGCACTATGGCTACACCTTC. V usage is TRBV7-9 and J usage is TRBJ1-2, with D tentatively TRBD1 (5 bases). Trimming stripped 0 bases from V and 3 bases from J, with 17 bases between. This CDR3 has 17 residues. Germline V lookup: CDR1 SEHNR, CDR2 FQNEAQ (reference sequence).